Following are 30 T cell receptor beta chains from one sample sequenced in a study of response to subunit inactivated influenza vaccine. TCRdb called the RT-PCR reads again in MiXCR, with one record for every CDR3 protein. The sample lists some 640,000 distinct CDR3 sequences, approximately 15% occurring once. Material: PBMCs from blood, obtained 14 to 15 days before vaccination. The receptor source for this set is a man aged 45 to 65 who received an inactivated influenza vaccine.

The V call is TRBV12-3 or TRBV12-4, the J call TRBJ2-1; the D gene is possibly TRBD2 (6 bases). Trimming took 5 bases from V and 5 from J, leaving 13 bases between them. The CDR3 runs to 14 residues. The CDR3 protein is CASSIGTQNNEQFF. The DNA of the CDR3 is TGTGCCAGCAGTATCGGGACTCAAAACAATGAGCAGTTCTTC.

The table lists this clonotype with a few counts. This sequence joins TRBV12-3 or TRBV12-4 and TRBJ2-3; the D is unclear. The V gene lost 4 bases and the J gene lost 7 bases, with 9 bases spanning the gap. This CDR3 contains 12 residues. CDR3 sequence (DNA): TGTGCCAGCAGTTCGCCTGGCAATACGCAGTATTTT. Translation gives CASSSPGNTQYF.

This clonotype was counted a few times. The CDR3 region is CASSPGQGFDEQFF. The CDR3 DNA is TGTGCCAGCAGCCCGGGACAGGGATTCGATGAGCAGTTCTTC. The chain carries TRBV28 and TRBJ2-1; 9 positions agree with TRBD1. The germline gives CDR1 MDHEN, CDR2 SYDVKM. The CDR3 runs 14 residues. V shed 6 bases, J shed 8 bases, and the junction held 8 bases outside the gene matches.

Only a few counts were recorded for this clonotype. The rearrangement uses TRBV7-9 and TRBJ1-1; D is possibly TRBD1 (5 bases). This CDR3 region has 15 residues. The V gene's germline CDR1 is SEHNR and CDR2 FQNEAQ (reference sequence). Trimming left V 6 bases short and J 0 bases short, with 14 bases between. CDR3 sequence: CASSTGTLLNTEAFF. Written as DNA, the CDR3 is TGTGCCAGCAGTACCGGGACCCTCTTGAACACTGAAGCTTTCTTT.

The CDR3 coding sequence is TGCGCCAGCAGCTTGGTAGCAGGAGACGGAGATACGCAGTATTTT. Its protein is CASSLVAGDGDTQYF. The chain joins TRBV5-1 to TRBJ2-3; no clear D. Germline values: CDR1 SGHRS, CDR2 YFSETQ. This CDR3 is 15 amino acids long. Trimming took 0 bases from V and 5 from J, leaving 13 bases between them.

The rearrangement uses TRBV18 and TRBJ2-1; 9 nucleotides line up with TRBD1. Germline CDR1 is KGHSH and CDR2 is LQKENI. V gave up 5 bases and J gave up 5 bases; unmatched junction bases: 7. There are 15 residues in the CDR3. The CDR3 reads CASSGDRASHNEQFF. CDR3 DNA sequence: TGTGCCAGCTCAGGGGACAGGGCAAGTCACAATGAGCAGTTCTTC.

The chain has TRBV7-9 and TRBJ2-1, with 7 bases identical to TRBD2. V shed 5 bases, J shed 2 bases, and the junction held 9 bases outside the gene matches. This CDR3 is built from 16 residues. Germline V lookup: CDR1 SEHNR, CDR2 FQNEAQ (reference sequence). The chain's CDR3 is CASSKAGLGAYNEQFF. The CDR3 DNA reads TGTGCCAGCAGCAAGGCCGGACTAGGGGCCTACAATGAGCAGTTCTTC.

The CDR3 is CASSWGRDGEQFF. The CDR3 DNA sequence: TGTGCCAGCAGCTGGGGAAGAGACGGTGAGCAGTTCTTC. The V call is TRBV7-9, the J call TRBJ2-1, with unresolved D. Germline CDR1 and CDR2: SEHNR and FQNEAQ (reference sequence). V lost 4 bases, J lost 9 bases, and 13 bases lay in between. The CDR3 is 13 residues long.

This clonotype has more than one count but fewer than ten. This chain joins TRBV6-2 or TRBV6-3 and TRBJ2-7; maybe TRBD1 (6 bases). CDR1 is MNHEY and CDR2 is SVGEGT in the germline V gene. The CDR3 extends over 15 amino acids. Trimming cost V 2 bases and J 1 base, with 12 bases left between them. This chain's CDR3 is CASSYATGRSYEQYF. CDR3 nucleotide sequence: TGTGCCAGCAGTTACGCGACAGGTCGATCCTACGAGCAGTACTTC.

This chain connects TRBV5-1 to TRBJ2-1; no firm D call. Germline V lookup: CDR1 SGHRS, CDR2 YFSETQ. The CDR3 sequence is 13 residues long. V was pared by 1 base and J by 8 bases, with 10 bases between. The DNA of the CDR3 is TGCGCCAGCAGCTTGACTGATTTCGATGAGCAGTTCTTC. Its protein is CASSLTDFDEQFF.

The chain is built from TRBV7-2 and TRBJ1-2; maybe TRBD1 (5 bases). The germline gives CDR1 SGHTA, CDR2 FQGNSA. With 1 base removed from V and 4 bases from J, the gap between germline ends came to 13 bases. CDR3 length equals 15 residues. Here the CDR3 DNA reads TGTGCCAGCAGCTTAGTGGTCAGGGCCCTCTATGGCTACACCTTC. Translating it yields CASSLVVRALYGYTF.

CDR3 residues: CASSLEGTAYNEQFF. As DNA, the CDR3 is TGTGCCAGCAGCTTAGAAGGGACAGCCTACAATGAGCAGTTCTTC. This chain uses TRBV11-2 with TRBJ2-1, with 7 bases fitting TRBD1. The CDR3 runs to 15 residues. Germline CDR1 reads SGHAT; CDR2 reads FQNNGV. V shed 0 bases, J shed 2 bases, and the junction held 1 base outside the gene matches.

The genes are TRBV3-1 and TRBJ2-2, with D maybe TRBD1 (6 bases). V was pared by 4 bases and J by 6 bases, with 15 bases between. CDR1 LGHDT and CDR2 YNNKEL come from the germline V gene (reference sequence). The CDR3 runs 15 residues. The CDR3 bases are TGTGCCAGCAGCCTACGCCCGACAGGACCCGGGGAGCTGTTTTTT. It translates to CASSLRPTGPGELFF. Looking up the rest from reference TRBV3-1 and TRBJ2-2 gives the full variable domain: DTAVSQTPKYLVTQMGNDKSIKCEQNLGHDTMYWYKQDSKKFLKIMFSYNNKELIINETVPNRFSPKSPDKAHLNLHINSLELGDSAVYFCASSLRPTGPGELFFGEGSRLTVL.

With respect to this clonotype: Mismatch with germline at one junction end may stem from a read error. This chain links TRBV7-9 with TRBJ2-7; a possible D gene is TRBD1 (6 bases). Per the germline V gene, CDR1 is SEHNR and CDR2 is FQNEAQ (reference sequence). The CDR3 loop spans 13 amino acids. Here the CDR3 DNA reads TGTGCCAGTAGCTGGGCAGGGGCATACGAGCAGTACTTC. Protein product: CASSWAGAYEQYF.

The chain links TRBV6-2 or TRBV6-3 to TRBJ1-2; D not certain. This CDR3 contains 13 residues. V was clipped by 8 bases and J by 5 bases, with 15 bases between them. Germline CDR1 is MNHEY and CDR2 is SVGEGT. CDR3 protein: CASSAVVRYGYTF. In DNA form, the CDR3 reads TGTGCCAGCTCCGCGGTGGTGAGGTATGGCTACACCTTC.

This clonotype came up a few times. The chain couples TRBV9 to TRBJ2-7; TRBD1 aligns across 8 bases. Germline CDR1 is SGDLS and CDR2 is YYNGEE. Trimming removed 0 bases from V and 5 bases from J; junction bases left unmatched: 7. The length of the CDR3 is 15 residues. This chain's CDR3 is CASSVGDRLNHEQYF. For the CDR3, the DNA is TGTGCCAGCAGCGTAGGGGACAGGCTAAACCACGAGCAGTACTTC.

This clonotype was observed a handful of times. This sequence joins TRBV11-2 and TRBJ2-1; D gene unclear. CDR1 is SGHAT, CDR2 FQNNGV, per germline. Between the trimmed V and J ends, which lost 0 bases and 8 bases, there was a span of 11 bases. The CDR3 has 14 residues. The CDR3 DNA sequence: TGTGCCAGCAGCTTAGATCCGGTAGGGTATGAGCAGTTCTTC. Protein product: CASSLDPVGYEQFF.

The V call is TRBV4-1, the J call TRBJ1-2, with a possible D match to TRBD1 (6 bases). The CDR3 has 15 amino acids. The V and J ends lost 0 bases and 7 bases respectively, with 15 bases between them. Germline V gene lookup returns CDR1 MGHRA and CDR2 YSYEKL. CDR3 coding DNA: TGCGCCAGCAGCCAAGATCAGATGGGGGGCTTTGGCTACACCTTC. It yields the protein CASSQDQMGGFGYTF.

This clonotype was recorded many times. The CDR3 nucleotides are TGTGCCAGCAGTCCGGGACACTCGAACACTGAAGCTTTCTTT. Amino acids: CASSPGHSNTEAFF. This sequence joins TRBV12-3 or TRBV12-4 and TRBJ1-1; D might be TRBD1 (6 bases). Trimming removed 5 bases from V and 1 base from J, with 11 bases in between. This CDR3 region has 14 residues.

The chain employs TRBV4-2 and TRBJ2-2; D tentatively reads TRBD1 or TRBD2 (6 bases each). Between the trimmed V and J ends, which lost 3 bases and 6 bases, there was a span of 23 bases. Germline lookup yields CDR1 LGHNA and CDR2 YNFKEQ. The CDR3 is 18 residues long. CDR3 sequence reads: CASSHPGGFLPRAGELFF. The CDR3 DNA is TGTGCCAGCAGCCATCCCGGGGGCTTCCTACCTAGGGCCGGGGAGCTGTTTTTT.

This clonotype showed up many times. This chain uses TRBV5-1 with TRBJ1-6; no definite D call. Germline CDR1 is SGHRS and CDR2 is YFSETQ. V lost 1 base and J lost 9, with 11 bases in between. The CDR3 covers 14 residues. CDR3 residues: CASSLSGDSSPLHF. CDR3 coding DNA: TGCGCCAGCAGCTTGTCCGGGGATAGTTCACCCCTCCACTTT.

This clonotype was counted only a few times. This chain joins TRBV5-1 and TRBJ2-3; D gene ambiguous. CDR1 is SGHRS and CDR2 is YFSETQ in the germline V gene. V lost 5 bases to trimming and J lost 1 base, with 14 bases between them. This CDR3 has 15 amino acids. For the CDR3, the DNA is TGCGCCAGCAGATTGTACCGTGGGGGCACAGATACGCAGTATTTT. This sequence encodes CASRLYRGGTDTQYF.

The genes are TRBV2 and TRBJ1-6; possible D gene TRBD1, 6 bases. The V end was cut by 4 bases, the J end by 5 bases, with 9 bases between. Germline V lookup: CDR1 SNHLY, CDR2 FYNNEI. This CDR3 is built from 14 residues. The CDR3 here is CASSVGGNNSPLHF. CDR3 DNA sequence: TGTGCCAGCAGTGTGGGGGGCAATAATTCACCCCTCCACTTT.

J is TRBJ2-5 and V is TRBV20-1; no clear D gene. CDR1 is DFQATT and CDR2 is SNEGSKA in the germline V gene (reference sequence). V was shortened by 0 bases and J by 0 bases, with 11 bases between the two germline ends. The CDR3 runs to 15 residues. The CDR3 spells CSARDYGRYQETQYF. CDR3 sequence (DNA): TGCAGTGCTAGAGATTACGGGCGCTACCAAGAGACCCAGTACTTC.

The V and J genes are TRBV5-1 and TRBJ1-4; a possible D gene is TRBD1 (5 bases). The V end was cut by 3 bases, the J end by 5 bases, with 11 bases between. The CDR3 runs to 14 residues. The V gene's germline CDR1 is SGHRS and CDR2 YFSETQ. Here the CDR3 reads CASSSGERNEKLFF. CDR3 DNA sequence: TGCGCCAGCAGCTCGGGGGAGAGGAATGAAAAACTGTTTTTT.

This CDR3 is CSVTSGTSGSYEQYF. The CDR3 nucleotides read TGCAGCGTGACCTCCGGGACTAGCGGCTCCTACGAGCAGTACTTC. The gene calls are TRBV29-1 and TRBJ2-7, with TRBD2 matching over 11 bases. The CDR3 runs to 15 residues. Germline values: CDR1 SQVTM, CDR2 ANQGSEA. With 6 bases clipped from V and 0 bases from J, the junction kept 7 bases outside the gene matches.

This clonotype was observed a few times. J is TRBJ2-7 and V is TRBV5-6; D not resolved. This CDR3 has 13 residues. Germline V gene lookup returns CDR1 SGHDT and CDR2 YYEEEE. V was pared by 1 base and J by 7 bases, with 12 bases between. CDR3 in amino acids: CASSLRAIAEQYF. The CDR3 DNA reads as TGTGCCAGCAGCTTGAGGGCTATCGCTGAGCAGTACTTC.

The table lists this clonotype with a few counts. V gene TRBV5-4 combines with J gene TRBJ1-6, with TRBD1 matching over 7 bases. Germline loops: CDR1 SGHNT, CDR2 YYREEE (reference sequence). The V and J ends lost 7 bases and 10 bases, in that order; junction bases with no gene match: 14. The CDR3 has 15 amino acids. The CDR3 DNA reads as TGTGCCAGCGGACCCGACAGGGCCGCCTTCTCACCCCTCCACTTT. It is translated as CASGPDRAAFSPLHF.

Regarding this clonotype: A read error is possible here, since a much larger clone lies one base away. This rearrangement joins TRBV5-1 to TRBJ1-2; D unresolved. The CDR3 spans 15 residues. CDR1 and CDR2 (germline): SGHRS, YFSETQ. The CDR3 reads CASSPRPGSDYGYIF. The CDR3 DNA sequence: TGCGCCAGCAGCCCCCGACCCGGGAGCGACTATGGCTACATCTTC.

This clonotype was seen only a few times. V usage is TRBV2 and J usage is TRBJ1-5; D call uncertain. The germline V gene has CDR1 SNHLY and CDR2 FYNNEI. CDR3 length: 13 residues. V gave up 6 bases and J gave up 4 bases, with 10 bases separating them. CDR3 loop: CASRDAQNQPQHF. The CDR3 region has the DNA TGTGCCAGCAGGGACGCCCAGAATCAGCCCCAGCATTTT.